This paragraph covers one TCR beta chain sequence. This clonotype was seen many times. Its antigen remains unidentified. Per-nucleotide qualities are absent, and no much larger clonotype sits a single base away. Including the terminal cysteine and phenylalanine, the CDR3 comprises 15 residues. Just the 45-base CDR3 DNA is kept, in frame starting at base 1. CDR1 SGHTA and CDR2 FQGTGA were looked up in the germline V gene. V drops 2 bases and J drops 3 bases, leaving 14 bases in between. This record belongs to a study of Graves' ophthalmopathy and Graves' hyperthyroidism (dated by TCRdb to between 2018 and 2020). With respect to the entire study: Peripheral blood was collected at initial diagnosis, prior to any treatment. Once sampling was done, hyperthyroidism patients were given methimazole at a starting dose of 30 mg daily, while ophthalmopathy patients were given high-dose intravenous methylprednisolone. In total, over 130 blood samples were TCR-sequenced: approximately 42 ophthalmopathy, some 72 hyperthyroidism and some 17 hyperthyroidism-to-ophthalmopathy patients. A discovery set of 100 patients (around 44 ophthalmopathy, 55 to 60 stable hyperthyroidism) was enrolled to explore V-J signatures distinguishing ophthalmopathy from hyperthyroidism. In six hyperthyroidism patients, T-cell repertoires of thyroid tissue and blood were compared. An independent validation cohort comprised 18 hyperthyroidism patients and roughly 15 patients who later progressed from hyperthyroidism to ophthalmopathy. TCR beta repertoire signatures were used to distinguish Graves' ophthalmopathy from Graves' hyperthyroidism and to predict progression to ophthalmopathy. The 75 to 100 discovery patients were divided at random into training and test sets in a 7:3 ratio.

Stable hyperthyroidism was defined as no progression to ophthalmopathy within 18 months of follow-up. Hyperthyroidism patients were newly diagnosed, with disease duration under 2 months, and aged 18 to 65 years. Patients were excluded if they had other autoimmune diseases, uncontrolled infections, pregnancy or lactation. Diagnosis relied on clinical symptoms, serum thyroxine, TRAb, thyroid ultrasound and orbital computed tomography. Using Ficoll-Paque density gradient centrifugation, PBMCs were isolated from 8.5 to 10 ml of fresh peripheral blood. Total RNA was extracted using Trizol reagent, and RNA quality was checked on an Agilent 2100 Bioanalyzer. What the authors observed across the whole study: Most of the expanded thyroid clonotypes with a frequency above 0.001 were also detected in blood, and it was suggested that the thyroid immune response may be reflected by blood repertoires. No statistical method was used to predetermine the sample size, and group allocation was not hidden from the investigators. In cross-validation, the 13-signature model distinguished ophthalmopathy from stable hyperthyroidism with just over 85% sensitivity and around 81% specificity, and in the test set the corresponding values were roughly 80% and 76%. In validation, the model predicted ophthalmopathy progression with 70.59% sensitivity and approximately 78% specificity; roughly 11 predicted patients were CT-confirmed with GO in a median of approximately 6.2 months.

For repertoire sequencing, the TCR beta CDR3 regions were amplified from RNA transcripts. The first round of RT-PCR was done with HTBI primers and the Qiagen OneStep RT-PCR kit, and was followed by a second round of multiplex PCR, then size selection and purification. Libraries were sequenced on an Illumina HiSeq2000 using paired-end 100 bp reads. The authors' pipeline ran thus. SOAPnuke was used for read processing, and reads with adapters, uncalled bases, a mean Phred below 15, or no exact constant-primer or identifier match were discarded. COPE v1.2.5 was used to merge the high-quality paired reads. Unique nucleotide sequences were defined as clonotypes and aligned to IMGT TRB V, D and J references using MiTCR v1.1. The analysis was limited to V-J combinations with a frequency above 0.0001, which together covered 99% to 99.2% of the repertoires. A TCR clonal expansion and chaos score per V-J combination was defined as the ratio of F50 clonal expansion to chaos observed in the TCRdist matrix. Welch's t-statistics and random forest were used to reduce features to about 13 V-J combinations, which were fed into a naive Bayes classifier. The similarity between thyroid and blood repertoires was quantified using the Morisita-Horn index. Using fastp at Q25 and MiXCR, TCRdb reprocessed the public reads and kept productive beta chains. Every entry covers one CDR3 protein and lists the most common genes and DNA from its rows. TCRdb's processing, not the study's, gives the V and J calls here. A total of hundreds of thousands of distinct CDR3 sequences appear in this sample, around a fifth of them only once. The biggest ten clones account for roughly 7.4% of the sample.

The TCR was taken from a woman aged 18-29 years with stable Graves' hyperthyroidism. Some clones in this sample may be carry-over from other donors' samples. Donor details come from another sample of the same person, matched by shared clones. Sequencing used peripheral blood. The rearrangement joined TRBV7-3 to TRBJ2-7; confidence is insufficient to name the D gene. CDR3 region: CASSLGPSTNYEQYF. The nucleotide sequence is given as TGTGCCAGCAGCTTAGGGCCAAGCACAAACTACGAGCAGTACTTC.